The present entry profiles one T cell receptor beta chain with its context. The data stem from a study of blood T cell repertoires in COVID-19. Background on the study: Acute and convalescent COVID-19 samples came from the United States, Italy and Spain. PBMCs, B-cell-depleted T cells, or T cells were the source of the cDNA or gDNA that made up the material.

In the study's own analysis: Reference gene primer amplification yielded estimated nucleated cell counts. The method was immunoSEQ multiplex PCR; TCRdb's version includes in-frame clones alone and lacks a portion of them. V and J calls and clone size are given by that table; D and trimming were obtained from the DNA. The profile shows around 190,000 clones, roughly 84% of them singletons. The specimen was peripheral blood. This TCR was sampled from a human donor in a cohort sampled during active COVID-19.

CDR3 in amino acids: CASRADRGNQPQHF. In DNA form, the CDR3 reads TGTGCCAGCAGGGCCGACAGGGGGAATCAGCCCCAGCATTTT. The V call is TRBV2, the J call TRBJ1-5, with 9 bases fitting TRBD1. The CDR3 runs to 14 residues. CDR1 is SNHLY, CDR2 FYNNEI, per germline. V was pared by 6 bases and J by 4 bases, with 4 bases of the junction left unmatched.